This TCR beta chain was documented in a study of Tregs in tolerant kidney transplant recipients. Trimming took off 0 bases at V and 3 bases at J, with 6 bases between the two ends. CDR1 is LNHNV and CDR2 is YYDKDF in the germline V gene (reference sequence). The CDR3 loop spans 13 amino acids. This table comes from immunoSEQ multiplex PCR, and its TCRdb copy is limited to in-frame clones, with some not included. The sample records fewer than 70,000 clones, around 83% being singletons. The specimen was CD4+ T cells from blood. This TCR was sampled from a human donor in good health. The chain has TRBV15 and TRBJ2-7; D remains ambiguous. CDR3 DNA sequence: TGTGCCACCAGCAGAGATGGGGTCTACGAGCAGTACTTC. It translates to CATSRDGVYEQYF.